What follows are 9 T cell receptor beta chains derived from one specimen sequenced in a study of CD8 T cells in ankylosing spondylitis. A single record per CDR3 protein comes from TCRdb applying MiXCR to the 5' RACE reads. The sample contains 250,000 to 300,000 distinct CDR3 sequences, 15% to 20% of which appear only once. Source material: blood, either unsorted or a sorted T cell fraction (not recorded which). The source of these receptors is a male donor with ankylosing spondylitis or in good health (not recorded which).

The table lists this clonotype with many counts. The chain combines TRBV11-1 with TRBJ2-3; 12 bases agree with TRBD2. The germline V gene has CDR1 SGHAT and CDR2 FQDESV (reference sequence). J gave up 5 bases and V 4 bases, and 13 bases lay outside the gene matches. This CDR3 spans 18 amino acids. CDR3 bases: TGTGCCAGCAGCTCCCCCGACCGGACTAGCGGGATAGGAGATACGCAGTATTTT. The encoded protein is CASSSPDRTSGIGDTQYF.

The J gene is TRBJ2-7, the V gene TRBV27; D unclear. V lost 6 bases and J lost 2, with 17 bases in between. CDR1 MNHEY and CDR2 SMNVEV come from the germline V gene (reference sequence). This CDR3 spans 15 amino acids. The CDR3 DNA is TGTGCCAGCAGCTACGGAGCCCACGGAACCTACGAGCAGTACTTC. This codes for CASSYGAHGTYEQYF.

A few counts support this clonotype. The rearrangement joins TRBV29-1 to TRBJ2-1; no reliable D call. CDR1 and CDR2 from the germline V gene are SQVTM and ANQGSEA. The V end lost 2 bases, the J end lost 3 bases, and 5 bases lay between the germline ends. The CDR3 extends over 12 amino acids. The CDR3 reads CSVEWDYNEQFF. CDR3 nucleotide sequence: TGCAGCGTTGAATGGGACTACAATGAGCAGTTCTTC.

This clonotype has only a few counts. This chain uses TRBV4-3 with TRBJ2-7; possibly TRBD1 for D (6 bases). Trimming stripped 1 base from V and 3 bases from J, with 10 bases between. There are 14 residues in the CDR3. Germline CDR1 is LGHNA and CDR2 is YSLEER. The CDR3 reads CASSQGTAHYEQYF. The CDR3 DNA follows: TGCGCCAGCAGCCAAGGGACAGCCCACTACGAGCAGTACTTC.

The rearrangement uses TRBV3-1 and TRBJ1-5; D is uncertain. Germline V gene sequence: CDR1 LGHDT, CDR2 YNNKEL (reference sequence). V shed 3 bases and J shed 0 bases, with 6 bases lying between them. The CDR3 spans 14 residues. This CDR3 is CASSQSTSNQPQHF. DNA for the CDR3: TGTGCCAGCAGCCAGTCGACTAGCAATCAGCCCCAGCATTTT.

There are many counts of this clonotype. The chain has TRBV29-1 and TRBJ2-1, with D perhaps matching TRBD1 (6 bases). Per the germline V gene, CDR1 is SQVTM and CDR2 is ANQGSEA. The CDR3 is made up of 13 amino acids. The V and J ends lost 7 bases and 4 bases respectively, with 14 bases between them. Here the CDR3 reads CSGRDNEYNEQFF. The CDR3 region has the DNA TGCAGCGGAAGGGACAACGAATACAATGAGCAGTTCTTC.

This clonotype appeared a few times. The rearrangement links TRBV10-3 to TRBJ2-5, with TRBD1 matching over 7 bases. Per the germline V gene, CDR1 is ENHRY and CDR2 is SYGVKD. The CDR3 contains 13 residues. V lost 6 bases and J lost 5; bases outside the gene matches: 6. The CDR3 DNA reads TGTGCCATCAGGGACAGGTCGGCCGAGACCCAGTACTTC. As protein: CAIRDRSAETQYF.

Worth noting for this clonotype: One junction end disagrees with the germline gene, perhaps due to a read error. This chain joins TRBV7-8 and TRBJ2-3; D is tentatively TRBD1 or TRBD2 (5 bases each). The CDR3 consists of 17 residues. Germline-derived CDR1 and CDR2 are SGHVS and FQNEAQ. The CDR3 sequence: CASTLGSGTSGTDTQYF. CDR3 coding DNA: TGTGCCAGCACCTTAGGGTCCGGGACCTCCGGCACAGATACGCAGTATTTT. Complete variable domain (other parts from reference TRBV7-8 and TRBJ2-3): GAGVSQSPRYKVAKRGQDVALRCDPISGHVSLFWYQQALGQGPEFLTYFQNEAQLDKSGLPSDRFFAERPEGSVSTLKIQRTQQEDSAVYLCASTLGSGTSGTDTQYFGPGTRLTVL.

A few counts support this clonotype. The V call is TRBV2, the J call TRBJ2-5; possibly TRBD2 for D (6 bases). Germline loops: CDR1 SNHLY, CDR2 FYNNEI. The germline V and J ends were trimmed by 6 bases and 0 bases, with 11 bases remaining between them. The CDR3 runs 14 residues. The CDR3 region has the DNA TGTGCCAGCAGAAGAATAGCGGACCAAGAGACCCAGTACTTC. Translating gives CASRRIADQETQYF.